A single sample is the source of the 18 T cell receptor beta chains below, sequenced in a study of T-cell reconstitution after alpha-beta-depleted transplantation in children. A library of TCRbeta sequences, prepared with unique molecular identifiers, was generated. Using its own MiXCR run on the PCR reads, TCRdb lists one record per CDR3 protein. The data show 200,000 to 250,000 distinct CDR3 sequences, about a tenth seen once. The sample in question was PBMCs, obtained before TCRalphabeta/CD19-depleted stem cell transplant. All receptors derive from a child younger than two with acute myeloid leukemia, due to receive a stem cell transplant.

The table lists this clonotype with many counts. V is TRBV20-1 and J is TRBJ1-6; maybe TRBD1 (6 bases). V was cut by 3 bases and J by 11 bases, with 17 bases left in between. This CDR3 spans 14 amino acids. CDR1 is DFQATT, CDR2 SNEGSKA, per germline (reference sequence). The CDR3 spells CSASAGDLGAPLHF. The CDR3 DNA is TGCAGTGCTAGCGCAGGGGACTTGGGGGCACCCCTCCACTTT.

This clonotype was seen repeatedly, ten times or more. J is TRBJ2-1 and V is TRBV20-1; 7 bases align to TRBD2. This CDR3 region has 15 residues. Trimming at V came to 2 bases and at J to 4 bases, leaving 8 bases not matched to a gene. CDR1 and CDR2 (germline): DFQATT, SNEGSKA (reference sequence). The CDR3 DNA follows: TGCAGTGCTAGACTCGCGGGAGTATTATACAATGAGCAGTTCTTC. Its protein is CSARLAGVLYNEQFF.

Comment on this clonotype: A read error is possible here, since a much larger clone lies one base away. CDR3 region: CASSLGQGMGTDTRYF. In DNA form, the CDR3 reads TGCGCCAGCAGCTTGGGACAGGGAATGGGCACAGATACGCGGTATTTT. The chain couples TRBV5-1 to TRBJ2-3; 7 bases align to TRBD1. CDR1 and CDR2 from the germline V gene are SGHRS and YFSETQ. This CDR3 contains 16 residues.

This clonotype has at least ten counts. V is TRBV12-3 or TRBV12-4 and J is TRBJ1-1, with D maybe TRBD1 (5 bases). This CDR3 has 12 residues. V lost 5 bases to trimming and J lost 8 bases, with 12 bases between them. The CDR3 DNA sequence: TGTGCCAGCAGTCTCGGGGCAGACGAAGCTTTCTTT. Translating it yields CASSLGADEAFF.

This clonotype was observed many times. The chain uses TRBV29-1 and TRBJ1-1; TRBD1 might be the D (6 bases). Germline values: CDR1 SQVTM, CDR2 ANQGSEA. Trimming stripped 3 bases from V and 5 bases from J, with 16 bases between. The CDR3 is made up of 14 amino acids. DNA for the CDR3: TGCAGCGTTGAGCCCCATGGGGGGCGGACTGAAGCTTTCTTT. It translates to CSVEPHGGRTEAFF.

This clonotype has more than one count but fewer than ten. The rearrangement joins TRBV5-1 to TRBJ2-1; 11 bases are a match to TRBD2. Germline V lookup: CDR1 SGHRS, CDR2 YFSETQ. V lost 1 base and J lost 5; bases outside the gene matches: 2. The CDR3 has 15 residues. The CDR3 sequence: CASSLSLAGDNEQFF. The CDR3 DNA reads as TGCGCCAGCAGCTTGTCACTAGCGGGGGACAATGAGCAGTTCTTC. Supplemented by reference TRBV5-1 and TRBJ2-1, the full variable domain reads KAGVTQTPRYLIKTRGQQVTLSCSPISGHRSVSWYQQTPGQGLQFLFEYFSETQRNKGNFPGRFSGRQFSNSRSEMNVSTLELGDSALYLCASSLSLAGDNEQFFGPGTRLTVL.

This clonotype appeared many times. This sequence joins TRBV7-2 and TRBJ1-3, with D possibly matching TRBD1 (5 bases). The CDR3 sequence is 16 residues long. Looked up from germline, CDR1 is SGHTA and CDR2 is FQGNSA. V lost 3 bases and J 3 bases, leaving 15 bases between the germline ends. The CDR3 coding sequence is TGTGCCAGCAGCTTCCCCGGGACCCCGGATGGAAACACCATATATTTT. Translated: CASSFPGTPDGNTIYF.

The V gene is TRBV2, the J gene TRBJ2-4; a possible D gene is TRBD2 (7 bases). V was trimmed by 4 bases and J by 9 bases, leaving 13 bases between them. The germline V gene has CDR1 SNHLY and CDR2 FYNNEI. The CDR3 runs 13 residues. CDR3 in amino acids: CASSGGGDGIQYF. The CDR3, as DNA: TGTGCCAGCAGTGGAGGGGGGGATGGCATTCAGTACTTC.

This chain joins TRBV9 and TRBJ2-1; 8 nucleotides line up with TRBD2. In germline, CDR1 is SGDLS, CDR2 YYNGEE. CDR3 size: 15 residues. With 5 bases clipped from V and 5 bases from J, the junction kept 9 bases outside the gene matches. CDR3 sequence: CASRSSGSLNNEQFF. DNA for the CDR3: TGTGCCAGCAGATCCAGCGGGAGCCTTAACAATGAGCAGTTCTTC.

This clonotype was observed at least ten times. The chain is built from TRBV20-1 and TRBJ2-3; TRBD2 matches 8 bases. V shed 3 bases and J 5 bases; nucleotides not matched to a gene: 13. Germline-derived CDR1 and CDR2 are DFQATT and SNEGSKA (reference sequence). This CDR3 has 16 amino acids. Here the CDR3 reads CSASLLGLAVIDTQYF. The CDR3 DNA sequence: TGCAGTGCTAGTTTGCTAGGACTAGCAGTGATAGATACGCAGTATTTT.

The table lists this clonotype with many counts. CDR3 nucleotides: TGTGCCAGTATAAAAGGGGAGAGGCAGCCCCAGCATTTT. As protein: CASIKGERQPQHF. The chain uses TRBV6-1 and TRBJ1-5; possible D gene TRBD1, 5 bases. Looked up from germline, CDR1 is MNHNS and CDR2 is SASEGT. The length of the CDR3 is 13 residues. The V gene lost 9 bases and the J gene lost 7 bases, with 16 bases spanning the gap.

This clonotype has ten or more counts. The J gene is TRBJ2-3, the V gene TRBV7-2; D is uncertain. The CDR3 runs to 15 residues. V was clipped by 2 bases and J by 2 bases, with 11 bases between them. The germline CDR1 and CDR2 sequences are SGHTA and FQGNSA. Here the CDR3 reads CASSLFGRNTDTQYF. The CDR3, as DNA: TGTGCCAGCAGCTTATTCGGTCGGAACACAGATACGCAGTATTTT.

This clonotype has ten or more counts. CDR3 DNA: TGTGCCAGCAGCCAAGGAGGGGGGCGAGATTCACCCCTCCACTTT. It encodes CASSQGGGRDSPLHF. The rearrangement uses TRBV3-1 and TRBJ1-6; the D gene is possibly TRBD1 (6 bases). This CDR3 has 15 residues. V was cut by 1 base and J by 8 bases, with 12 bases left in between. Germline V gives CDR1 LGHDT, CDR2 YNNKEL (reference sequence).

This clonotype has at least ten counts. The chain recombines TRBV5-1 with TRBJ2-5; D might be TRBD2 (6 bases). Germline V gene sequence: CDR1 SGHRS, CDR2 YFSETQ. V shed 6 bases and J shed 5 bases, with 17 bases lying between them. This CDR3 contains 14 residues. The CDR3: CASKPAGTWETQYF. CDR3 DNA: TGCGCCAGCAAACCGGCGGGGACTTGGGAGACCCAGTACTTC.

The gene calls are TRBV4-3 and TRBJ1-3, with D hard to call. This CDR3 spans 15 amino acids. CDR1 is LGHNA, CDR2 YSLEER, per germline. Trimming shortened V by 2 bases and J by 0 bases, and 8 bases separated the two germline ends. Written as DNA, the CDR3 is TGCGCCAGCAGCCAATTACGGTACTCTGGAAACACCATATATTTT. Translation gives CASSQLRYSGNTIYF.

Remarks on this clonotype: Since a much larger clone is just one base distant, this may be a read error. The chain employs TRBV5-1 and TRBJ2-3; tentatively, D is TRBD2 (7 bases). The germline V gene has CDR1 SGHRS and CDR2 YFSETQ. The CDR3 runs to 13 residues. CDR3: CASSGGATDMQYF. CDR3 in DNA: TGCGCCAGCAGCGGGGGGGCGACAGATATGCAGTATTTT.

The rearrangement joins TRBV7-3 to TRBJ2-1; the D gene is possibly TRBD2 (6 bases). The CDR3 loop spans 15 amino acids. Germline V gene sequence: CDR1 SGHTA, CDR2 FQGTGA. V was shortened by 5 bases and J by 0 bases, with 11 bases between the two germline ends. CDR3 bases: TGTGCCAGCAGCGCTACTAGCAGCTCCTACAATGAGCAGTTCTTC. This translates into CASSATSSSYNEQFF. The variable domain in full, completed from reference TRBV7-3 and TRBJ2-1, reads GAGVSQTPSNKVTEKGKYVELRCDPISGHTALYWYRQSLGQGPEFLIYFQGTGAADDSGLPNDRFFAVRPEGSVSTLKIQRTERGDSAVYLCASSATSSSYNEQFFGPGTRLTVL.

Note on this clonotype: A much larger clone differs by one base, so this may be a read error. The chain employs TRBV21-1 and TRBJ1-1; no check of the table's D call, TRBD1, against the DNA was made. TRBV21-1 is a pseudogene. CDR3 length: 16 amino acids. CDR3 DNA sequence: TGTGCCAGCAGCAAACGACAGGGGTGGTGGTACACTGAAGCTTTCTTT. Translating gives CASSKRQGWWYTEAFF.